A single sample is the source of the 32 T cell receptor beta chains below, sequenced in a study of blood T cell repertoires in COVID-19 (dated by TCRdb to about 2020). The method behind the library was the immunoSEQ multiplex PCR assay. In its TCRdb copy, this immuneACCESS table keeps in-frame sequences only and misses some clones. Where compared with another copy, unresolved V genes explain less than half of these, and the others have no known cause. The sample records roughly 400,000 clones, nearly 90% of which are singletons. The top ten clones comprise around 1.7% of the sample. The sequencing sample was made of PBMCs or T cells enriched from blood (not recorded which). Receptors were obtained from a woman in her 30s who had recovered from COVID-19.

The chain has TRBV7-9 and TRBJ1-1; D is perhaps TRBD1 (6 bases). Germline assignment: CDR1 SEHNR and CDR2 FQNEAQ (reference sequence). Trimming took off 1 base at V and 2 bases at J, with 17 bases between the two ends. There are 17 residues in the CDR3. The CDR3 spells CASSLEGVGADNTEAFF. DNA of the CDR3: TGTGCCAGCAGCTTAGAGGGGGTTGGGGCAGACAACACTGAAGCTTTCTTT. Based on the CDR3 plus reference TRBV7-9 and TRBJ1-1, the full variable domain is DTGVSQNPRHKITKRGQNVTFRCDPISEHNRLYWYRQTLGQGPEFLTYFQNEAQLEKSRLLSDRFSAERPKGSFSTLEIQRTEQGDSAMYLCASSLEGVGADNTEAFFGQGTRLTVV.

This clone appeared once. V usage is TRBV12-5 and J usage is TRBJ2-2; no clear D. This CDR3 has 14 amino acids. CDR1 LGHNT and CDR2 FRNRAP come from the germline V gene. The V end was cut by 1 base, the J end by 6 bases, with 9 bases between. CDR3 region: CASGLGASPGELFF. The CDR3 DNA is TGTGCTAGTGGTTTGGGGGCGAGTCCCGGGGAGCTGTTTTTT.

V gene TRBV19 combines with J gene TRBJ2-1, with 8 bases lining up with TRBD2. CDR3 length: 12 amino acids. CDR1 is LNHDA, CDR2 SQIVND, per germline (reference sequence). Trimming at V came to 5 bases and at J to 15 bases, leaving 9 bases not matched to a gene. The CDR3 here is CASSVLAGFWFF. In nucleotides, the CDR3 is TGTGCCAGTAGTGTTTTAGCGGGATTTTGGTTCTTC.

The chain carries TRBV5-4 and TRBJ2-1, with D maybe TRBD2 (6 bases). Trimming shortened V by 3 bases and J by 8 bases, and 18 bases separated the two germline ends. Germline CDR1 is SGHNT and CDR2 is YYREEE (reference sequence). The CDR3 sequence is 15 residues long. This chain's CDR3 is CASSSSGTVHDEQFF. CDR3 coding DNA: TGTGCCAGCAGCTCCTCCGGGACTGTTCACGATGAGCAGTTCTTC. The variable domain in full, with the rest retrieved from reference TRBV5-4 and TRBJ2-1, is ETGVTQSPTHLIKTRGQQVTLRCSSQSGHNTVSWYQQALGQGPQFIFQYYREEENGRGNFPPRFSGLQFPNYSSELNVNALELDDSALYLCASSSSGTVHDEQFFGPGTRLTVL.

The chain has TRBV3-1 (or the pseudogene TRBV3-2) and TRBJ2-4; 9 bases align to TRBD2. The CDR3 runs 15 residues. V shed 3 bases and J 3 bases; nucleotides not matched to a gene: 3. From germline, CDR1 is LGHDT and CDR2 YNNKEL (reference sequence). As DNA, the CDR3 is TGTGCCAGCAGCCAGCTGACTAGCGGCAAAAACATTCAGTACTTC. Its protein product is CASSQLTSGKNIQYF.

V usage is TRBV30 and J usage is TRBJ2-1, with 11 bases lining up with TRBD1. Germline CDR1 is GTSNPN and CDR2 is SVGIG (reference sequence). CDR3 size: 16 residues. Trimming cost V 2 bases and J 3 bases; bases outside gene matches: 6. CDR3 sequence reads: CAWSRSGTGGYNEQFF. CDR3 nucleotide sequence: TGTGCCTGGAGTCGGTCTGGGACAGGGGGCTACAATGAGCAGTTCTTC. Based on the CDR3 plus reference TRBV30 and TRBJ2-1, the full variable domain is SQTIHQWPATLVQPVGSPLSLECTVEGTSNPNLYWYRQAAGRGLQLLFYSVGIGQISSEVPQNLSASRPQDRQFILSSKKLLLSDSGFYLCAWSRSGTGGYNEQFFGPGTRLTVL.

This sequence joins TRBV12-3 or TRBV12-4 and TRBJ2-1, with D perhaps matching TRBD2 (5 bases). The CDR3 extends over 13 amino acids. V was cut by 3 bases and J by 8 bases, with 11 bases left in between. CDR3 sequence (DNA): TGTGCCAGCAGTTTTGGTCTAGCCTATGAGCAGTTCTTC. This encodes CASSFGLAYEQFF.

CDR3 nucleotides: TGTGCCAGCAGCTTAGGCGATCTGGGTAGCACCCAATACAATGAGCAGTTCTTC. Its protein is CASSLGDLGSTQYNEQFF. The V gene is TRBV7-6, the J gene TRBJ2-1; D is unclear. Germline values: CDR1 SGHVS, CDR2 FNYEAQ. The CDR3 has 18 residues. The V and J ends lost 1 base and 4 bases respectively, with 20 bases between them.

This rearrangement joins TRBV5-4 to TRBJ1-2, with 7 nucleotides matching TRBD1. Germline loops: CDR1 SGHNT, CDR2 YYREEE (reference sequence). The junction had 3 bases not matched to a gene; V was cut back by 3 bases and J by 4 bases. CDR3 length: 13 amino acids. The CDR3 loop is CASSSGQTYGYTF. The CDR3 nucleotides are TGTGCCAGCAGCTCGGGACAGACCTATGGCTACACCTTC.

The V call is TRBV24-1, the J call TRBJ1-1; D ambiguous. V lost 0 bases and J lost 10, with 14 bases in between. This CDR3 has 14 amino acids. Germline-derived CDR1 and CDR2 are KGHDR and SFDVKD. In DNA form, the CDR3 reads TGTGCCACCAGTGATTTGCAACAAACCGGCGGAGCTTTCTTT. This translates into CATSDLQQTGGAFF.

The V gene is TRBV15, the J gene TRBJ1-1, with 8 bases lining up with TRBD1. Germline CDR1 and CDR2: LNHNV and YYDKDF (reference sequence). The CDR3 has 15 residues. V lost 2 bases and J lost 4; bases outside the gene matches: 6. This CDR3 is CATSRPGQAATEAFF. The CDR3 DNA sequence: TGTGCCACCAGCAGACCGGGACAGGCGGCCACTGAAGCTTTCTTT.

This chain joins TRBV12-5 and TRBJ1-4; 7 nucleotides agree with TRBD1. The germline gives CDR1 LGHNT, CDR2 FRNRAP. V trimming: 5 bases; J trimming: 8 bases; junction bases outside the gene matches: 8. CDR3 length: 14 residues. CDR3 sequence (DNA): TGTGCTAGTGGTATCCACAGGGGAGGAGAAAAACTGTTTTTT. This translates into CASGIHRGGEKLFF.

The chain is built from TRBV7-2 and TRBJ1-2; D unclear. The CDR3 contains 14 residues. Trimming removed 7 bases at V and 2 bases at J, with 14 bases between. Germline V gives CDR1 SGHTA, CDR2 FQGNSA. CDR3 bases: TGTGCCAGCACCCTCAGACCCGGGAACTATGGCTACACCTTC. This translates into CASTLRPGNYGYTF.

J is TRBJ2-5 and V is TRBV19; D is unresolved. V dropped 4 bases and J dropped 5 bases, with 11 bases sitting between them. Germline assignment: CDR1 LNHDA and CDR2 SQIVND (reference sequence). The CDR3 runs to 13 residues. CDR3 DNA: TGTGCCAGTAGTACCTCCTCGCGTGAGACCCAGTACTTC. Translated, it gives CASSTSSRETQYF.

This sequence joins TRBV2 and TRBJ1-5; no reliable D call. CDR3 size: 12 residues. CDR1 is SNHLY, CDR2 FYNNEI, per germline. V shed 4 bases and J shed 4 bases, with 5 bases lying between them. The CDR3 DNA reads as TGTGCCAGCAGTGCGGGAAATCAGCCCCAGCATTTT. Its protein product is CASSAGNQPQHF.

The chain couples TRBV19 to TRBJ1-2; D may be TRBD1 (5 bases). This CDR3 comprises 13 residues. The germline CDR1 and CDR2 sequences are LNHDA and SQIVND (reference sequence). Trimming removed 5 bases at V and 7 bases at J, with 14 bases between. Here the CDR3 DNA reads TGTGCCAGTAGTCGGGGGTTGGAGGGTGGCTACACCTTC. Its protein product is CASSRGLEGGYTF.

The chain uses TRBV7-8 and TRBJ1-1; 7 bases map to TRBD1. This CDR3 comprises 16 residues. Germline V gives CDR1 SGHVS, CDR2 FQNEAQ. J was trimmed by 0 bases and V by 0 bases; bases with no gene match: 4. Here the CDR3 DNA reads TGTGCCAGCAGCTTAGCAGGGGGCTTAATGAACACTGAAGCTTTCTTT. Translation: CASSLAGGLMNTEAFF.

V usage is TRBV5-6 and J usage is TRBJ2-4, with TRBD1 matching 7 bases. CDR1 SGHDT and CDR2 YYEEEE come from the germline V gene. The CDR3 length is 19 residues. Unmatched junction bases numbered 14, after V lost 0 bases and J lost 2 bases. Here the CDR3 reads CASSLAVGTVVEPKNIQYF. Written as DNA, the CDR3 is TGTGCCAGCAGCTTGGCCGTTGGGACAGTAGTCGAGCCCAAAAACATTCAGTACTTC.

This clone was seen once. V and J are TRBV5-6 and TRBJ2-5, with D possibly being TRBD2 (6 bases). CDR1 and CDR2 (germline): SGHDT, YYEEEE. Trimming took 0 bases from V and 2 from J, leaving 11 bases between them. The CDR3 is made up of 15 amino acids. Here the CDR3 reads CASSLARGIQETQYF. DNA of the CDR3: TGTGCCAGCAGCTTGGCGCGCGGGATTCAAGAGACCCAGTACTTC.

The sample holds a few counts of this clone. CDR3 amino acids: CASRAGTGKNEQFF. Written as DNA, the CDR3 is TGCGCCAGCAGGGCCGGGACAGGCAAAAATGAGCAGTTCTTC. This rearrangement joins TRBV4-1 to TRBJ2-1; TRBD1 agrees at 8 bases. Trimming took 6 bases from V and 7 from J; bases not matched to a gene: 8. CDR3 size: 14 residues. Germline CDR1 reads MGHRA; CDR2 reads YSYEKL.

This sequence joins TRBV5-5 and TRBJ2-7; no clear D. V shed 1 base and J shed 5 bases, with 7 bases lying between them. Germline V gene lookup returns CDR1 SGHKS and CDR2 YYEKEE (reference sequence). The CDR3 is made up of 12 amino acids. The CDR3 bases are TGTGCCAGCAGCTTGAACTCGGACGAGCAGTACTTC. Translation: CASSLNSDEQYF.

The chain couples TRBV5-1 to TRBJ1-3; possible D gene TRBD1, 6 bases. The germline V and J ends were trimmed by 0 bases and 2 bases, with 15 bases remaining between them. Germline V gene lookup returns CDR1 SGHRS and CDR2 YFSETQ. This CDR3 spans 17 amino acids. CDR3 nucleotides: TGCGCCAGCAGCTTGGGGTCGCACAGGGTCCCTGGAAACACCATATATTTT. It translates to CASSLGSHRVPGNTIYF.

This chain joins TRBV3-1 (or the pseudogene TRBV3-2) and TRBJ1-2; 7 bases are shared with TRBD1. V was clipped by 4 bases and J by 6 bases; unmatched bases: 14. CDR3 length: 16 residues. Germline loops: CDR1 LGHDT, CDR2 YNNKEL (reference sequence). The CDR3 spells CASSRNNRQGLDGYTF. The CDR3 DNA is TGTGCCAGCAGCCGTAATAACAGACAGGGTTTAGATGGCTACACCTTC.

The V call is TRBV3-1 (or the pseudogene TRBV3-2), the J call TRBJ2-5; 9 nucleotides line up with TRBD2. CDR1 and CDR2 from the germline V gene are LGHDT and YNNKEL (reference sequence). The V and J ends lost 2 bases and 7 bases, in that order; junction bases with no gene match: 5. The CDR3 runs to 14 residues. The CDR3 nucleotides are TGTGCCAGCAGCCAAAATAGCGGGAGTAGGACCCAGTACTTC. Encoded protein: CASSQNSGSRTQYF.

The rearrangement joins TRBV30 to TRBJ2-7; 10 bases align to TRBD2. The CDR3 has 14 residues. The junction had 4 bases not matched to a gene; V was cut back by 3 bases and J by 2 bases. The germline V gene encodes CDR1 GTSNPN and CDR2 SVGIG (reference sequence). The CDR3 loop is CAWSQRGGAYEQYF. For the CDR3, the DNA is TGTGCCTGGAGCCAGCGGGGGGGTGCCTACGAGCAGTACTTC.

CDR3 nucleotides: TGTGCCAGCAGTCACCCGATTGCTACGGGCACAGATACGCAGTATTTT. Amino acids: CASSHPIATGTDTQYF. V gene TRBV7-9 combines with J gene TRBJ2-3; D not resolved. This CDR3 is 16 amino acids long. Germline-derived CDR1 and CDR2 are SEHNR and FQNEAQ (reference sequence). Trimming removed 6 bases from V and 1 base from J, with 17 bases in between.

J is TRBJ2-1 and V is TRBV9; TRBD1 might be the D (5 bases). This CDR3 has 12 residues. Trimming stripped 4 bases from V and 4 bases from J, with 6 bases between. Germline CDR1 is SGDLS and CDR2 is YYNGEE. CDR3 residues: CASSPGYNEQFF. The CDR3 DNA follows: TGTGCCAGCAGCCCAGGGTACAATGAGCAGTTCTTC.

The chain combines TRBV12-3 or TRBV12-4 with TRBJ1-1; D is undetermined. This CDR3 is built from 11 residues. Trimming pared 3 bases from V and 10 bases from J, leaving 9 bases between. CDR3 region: CASSFQEGAFF. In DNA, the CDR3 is TGTGCCAGCAGTTTTCAAGAGGGAGCTTTCTTT.

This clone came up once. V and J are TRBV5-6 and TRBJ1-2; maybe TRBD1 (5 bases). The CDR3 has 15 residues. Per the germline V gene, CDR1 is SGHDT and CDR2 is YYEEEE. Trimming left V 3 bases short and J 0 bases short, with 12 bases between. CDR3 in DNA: TGTGCCAGCAGCTCGCCCGGACACTCTAACTATGGCTACACCTTC. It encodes CASSSPGHSNYGYTF.

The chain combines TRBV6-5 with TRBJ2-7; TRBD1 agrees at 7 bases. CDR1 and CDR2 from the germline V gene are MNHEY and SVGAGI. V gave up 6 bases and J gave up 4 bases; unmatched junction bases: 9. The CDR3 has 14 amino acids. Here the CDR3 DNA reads TGTGCCAGCAGATGGCCGGGACAGCCTTACGAGCAGTACTTC. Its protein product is CASRWPGQPYEQYF.

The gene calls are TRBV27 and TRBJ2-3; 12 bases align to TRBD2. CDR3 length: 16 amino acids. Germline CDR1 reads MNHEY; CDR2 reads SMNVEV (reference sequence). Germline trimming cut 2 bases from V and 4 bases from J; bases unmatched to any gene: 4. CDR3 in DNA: TGTGCCAGCAGTTTACTAGCGGGAGGGCCCCCAGATACGCAGTATTTT. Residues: CASSLLAGGPPDTQYF.

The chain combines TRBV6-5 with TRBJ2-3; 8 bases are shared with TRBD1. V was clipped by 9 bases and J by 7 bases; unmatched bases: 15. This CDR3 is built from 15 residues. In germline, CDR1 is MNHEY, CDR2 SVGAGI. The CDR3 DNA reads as TGTGCCAGTACTCAAGACAGGGGTTGGGCCCATACGCAGTATTTT. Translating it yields CASTQDRGWAHTQYF.